The clone carrying this T cell receptor (beta chain) occurred a few times. What it binds is not known. The source of the sample is a study of T cell repertoires in cytomegalovirus infection. Background on the study: Public TCR beta signatures provided an indication of both CMV infection and a matching HLA type.

TCRdb analysed the reads with MiXCR anew, one entry per CDR3 protein. The sample records 200,000 to 300,000 distinct CDR3 sequences, roughly an eighth being singletons. The V end was cut by 0 bases, the J end by 0 bases, with 12 bases between. CDR3 length equals 17 residues. CDR1 is MNHEY and CDR2 is SVGEGT in the germline V gene. Study-level results: HLA-C-restricted CMV clonotypes gave the most frequent clonotype in two of eight donors.

The receptor comes from a human donor in good health (CMV status not recorded). Some clones in this sample may be carry-over from other donors' samples. The V gene is TRBV6-2 or TRBV6-3, the J gene TRBJ1-5; no clear D gene. Specimen: PBMCs. The CDR3 bases are TGTGCCAGCAGTTACTCTGAGGGTAGACATAGCAATCAGCCCCAGCATTTT. It translates to CASSYSEGRHSNQPQHF.